The 17 T cell receptor beta chains below were found in one sample sequenced in a study of blood T cell repertoires in COVID-19. Sequencing used immunoSEQ multiplex PCR; TCRdb keeps in-frame clones, though not all of them. The sample carries approximately 200,000 clones, 86% recorded once. The sample consisted of PBMCs or T cells enriched from blood (not recorded which). These TCRs come from a woman aged 30 to 39 who had recovered from COVID-19.

The chain is built from TRBV9 and TRBJ1-1; D unresolved. Trimming cost V 4 bases and J 1 base, with 5 bases left between them. The CDR3 is 12 amino acids. Germline V CDR1 and CDR2: SGDLS, YYNGEE. Here the CDR3 DNA reads TGTGCCAGCAGCCCTTCGAACACTGAAGCTTTCTTT. Translating gives CASSPSNTEAFF.

Turning to this clone: At the DNA level, this CDR3 is encoded by other sequences in the same sample as well. The chain joins TRBV11-2 to TRBJ1-1; 7 positions match TRBD1. This CDR3 has 14 amino acids. After removal of 1 base from V and 3 bases from J, the junction contained 2 bases not matched to a gene. In germline, CDR1 is SGHAT, CDR2 FQNNGV. In DNA form, the CDR3 reads TGTGCCAGCAGCTTAGCAGGGGGTGACACTGAAGCTTTCTTT. Translated, it gives CASSLAGGDTEAFF.

The CDR3 DNA sequence: TGTGCCAGCAGCTTGGGTGAACAATTCAATTCACCCCTCCACTTT. Translating gives CASSLGEQFNSPLHF. V gene TRBV5-8 combines with J gene TRBJ1-6; D unclear. The CDR3 sequence is 15 residues long. Trimming took 0 bases from V and 7 from J, leaving 11 bases between them. Germline V lookup: CDR1 SGHTS, CDR2 YDEGEE.

This chain joins TRBV3-1 (or the pseudogene TRBV3-2) and TRBJ2-7; 15 bases line up with TRBD2. V trimming: 4 bases; J trimming: 6 bases; junction bases outside the gene matches: 10. CDR1 and CDR2 (germline): LGHDT, YNNKEL (reference sequence). There are 17 residues in the CDR3. CDR3 DNA sequence: TGTGCCAGCAGCCCAACGGGGACTAGCGGGAGGCCCCCCGAGCAGTACTTC. Protein sequence: CASSPTGTSGRPPEQYF.

The rearrangement uses TRBV28 and TRBJ2-7, with 12 bases lining up with TRBD1. This CDR3 spans 16 amino acids. J was trimmed by 5 bases and V by 5 bases; bases with no gene match: 10. CDR1 MDHEN and CDR2 SYDVKM come from the germline V gene. The CDR3 region has the DNA TGTGCCAGCAGTCCAAGGGACAGGGGGCCGTTGGACGAGCAGTACTTC. Translation gives CASSPRDRGPLDEQYF. Variable domain in full (rest from reference TRBV28 and TRBJ2-7): DVKVTQSSRYLVKRTGEKVFLECVQDMDHENMFWYRQDPGLGLRLIYFSYDVKMKEKGDIPEGYSVSREKKERFSLILESASTNQTSMYLCASSPRDRGPLDEQYFGPGTRLTVT.

This chain links TRBV12-2 with TRBJ2-1; the DNA was not compared with TRBD1, the D call given in the table. TRBV12-2 counts as a pseudogene. CDR3 size: 15 residues. In nucleotides, the CDR3 is TGTGCAAGTCGCGCCGGGACAGGGATTGTTGATGAGCAGTTCTTC. Translating it yields CASRAGTGIVDEQFF.

V usage is TRBV2 and J usage is TRBJ2-7; 7 bases map to TRBD2. With 10 bases clipped from V and 7 bases from J, the junction kept 19 bases outside the gene matches. This CDR3 contains 15 residues. Germline assignment: CDR1 SNHLY and CDR2 FYNNEI. The CDR3 is CATYQQVGGFSEQYF. CDR3 coding DNA: TGTGCCACATATCAGCAGGTCGGGGGGTTTAGTGAGCAGTACTTC.

The CDR3 loop is CASSGTGGTGELFF. The CDR3 DNA is TGTGCCAGCAGCGGGACAGGGGGCACCGGGGAGCTGTTTTTT. The chain has TRBV6-5 and TRBJ2-2; 11 bases agree with TRBD1. V was pared by 6 bases and J by 4 bases, with 1 base of the junction left unmatched. The CDR3 is made up of 14 amino acids. Looked up from germline, CDR1 is MNHEY and CDR2 is SVGAGI.

The genes are TRBV28 and TRBJ1-6; possible D gene TRBD1, 6 bases. Trimming took 6 bases from V and 0 from J, leaving 18 bases between them. The CDR3 totals 18 residues. Germline V gene sequence: CDR1 MDHEN, CDR2 SYDVKM. CDR3 in DNA: TGTGCCAGCAGCCCAGAGGGGGTTACGAGCTCCTATAATTCACCCCTCCACTTT. Its translation is CASSPEGVTSSYNSPLHF.

This chain joins TRBV28 and TRBJ1-2, with TRBD1 as a possible D gene (5 bases). Deletions cut 5 bases from V and 0 bases from J, with 10 bases between. Germline V gene sequence: CDR1 MDHEN, CDR2 SYDVKM. This CDR3 has 14 amino acids. The CDR3 is CASSPPTANYGYTF. Here the CDR3 DNA reads TGTGCCAGCAGTCCCCCGACAGCTAACTATGGCTACACCTTC.

The rearrangement joins TRBV5-1 to TRBJ2-1, with TRBD1 as a possible D gene (5 bases). This CDR3 comprises 14 residues. The ends were cut back, 4 bases at V and 0 bases at J, with 8 bases in the middle. CDR1 is SGHRS, CDR2 YFSETQ, per germline. CDR3 DNA sequence: TGCGCCAGCAGCAGACAGAGCTCCTACAATGAGCAGTTCTTC. Its protein product is CASSRQSSYNEQFF.

The count of this clone is one. The chain has TRBV19 and TRBJ2-1; the match to TRBD2 covers 12 bases. There are 15 residues in the CDR3. Germline V gives CDR1 LNHDA, CDR2 SQIVND (reference sequence). Trimming took 6 bases from V and 5 from J; bases not matched to a gene: 5. In DNA form, the CDR3 reads TGTGCCAGTAGCGGACTAGCGGGACTCCACAATGAGCAGTTCTTC. Translated: CASSGLAGLHNEQFF.

The chain has TRBV5-1 and TRBJ2-5; a weak D match, TRBD1 (6 bases). Germline-derived CDR1 and CDR2 are SGHRS and YFSETQ. Trimming left V 3 bases short and J 1 base short, with 13 bases between. This CDR3 is 15 amino acids long. The DNA of the CDR3 is TGCGCCAGCAGCTCCCAGGGGAGCGGCCAAGAGACCCAGTACTTC. Encoded protein: CASSSQGSGQETQYF.

In its sample, this clone was seen once. This chain connects TRBV19 to TRBJ1-4; 8 bases are a match to TRBD1. This CDR3 has 15 residues. J was trimmed by 10 bases and V by 4 bases; bases with no gene match: 11. Germline V lookup: CDR1 LNHDA, CDR2 SQIVND (reference sequence). For the CDR3, the DNA is TGTGCCAGTAGTAAGGACAGGGAGTACGGTGGAAAACTGTTTTTT. Amino acid sequence: CASSKDREYGGKLFF.

The CDR3 bases are TGCGCCAGCAGCCAAGATTATATGGGACTAGAGATCCACGAGCAGTACTTC. It specifies CASSQDYMGLEIHEQYF. The rearrangement links TRBV4-1 to TRBJ2-7, with 8 bases fitting TRBD2. The CDR3 is made up of 17 amino acids. Per the germline V gene, CDR1 is MGHRA and CDR2 is YSYEKL. The V gene end was trimmed by 0 bases and the J gene end by 5 bases; junction bases not matched to a gene: 12.

The J gene is TRBJ1-4, the V gene TRBV28; D remains unclear. The CDR3 extends over 14 amino acids. Trimming shortened V by 5 bases and J by 8 bases, and 15 bases separated the two germline ends. The germline V gene encodes CDR1 MDHEN and CDR2 SYDVKM. As DNA, the CDR3 is TGTGCCAGCAGTCCCATCGGGAGCAGAGAAAAACTGTTTTTT. Residues: CASSPIGSREKLFF.

This chain joins TRBV28 and TRBJ1-3; D is undetermined. V lost 2 bases and J 0 bases, leaving 14 bases between the germline ends. CDR3 length equals 17 residues. CDR1 and CDR2 from the germline V gene are MDHEN and SYDVKM. In DNA form, the CDR3 reads TGTGCCAGCAGTTTACATGTAGGAGCGTCCTCTGGAAACACCATATATTTT. Its translation is CASSLHVGASSGNTIYF.